Listed below are T cell receptor beta chains from one sample, sequenced in a study of blood T cell repertoires in COVID-19. The data were produced by immunoSEQ multiplex PCR, yet TCRdb's version contains in-frame clones alone and is incomplete. The repertoire holds fewer than 350,000 clones, with about nine tenths as singletons. What was sequenced was PBMCs or T cells enriched from blood (not recorded which). The receptors were sampled from a woman aged 40 to 55 who had recovered from COVID-19. Both conserved end residues are part of each CDR3. D genes are given only for firm matches. Part of the rows lack a size; the others show once, few, many or a class for expanded clones.

CDR3 DNA,CDR3 protein,D gene,clone size,V gene,J gene
TGTGCCAGCAGGCGGGACAGGGGGCAAGAGACCCAGTACTTC,CASRRDRGQETQYF,TRBD1,NA,TRBV27,TRBJ2-5
TGTGCCAGCAGCTTAGCCAGTTTCTCCTACGAGCAGTACTTC,CASSLASFSYEQYF,NA,NA,TRBV7-6,TRBJ2-7
TGTGCCAGCAGCCAGACAACCGGGACAGGGGGTGCAGATACGCAGTATTTT,CASSQTTGTGGADTQYF,TRBD1,NA,TRBV3-1/TRBV3-2,TRBJ2-3
TGCGCCAGCAGCTCATTCGAGACAGGGCCCAATGAGCAGTTCTTC,CASSSFETGPNEQFF,TRBD1,few,TRBV5-1,TRBJ2-1
TGTGCCAGCAGTAAAAACGGCTACGAGCAGTACTTC,CASSKNGYEQYF,NA,NA,TRBV6-5,TRBJ2-7
TGTGCCAGCAGCCAGCTAGCGGGGGTGGTAGATACGCAGTATTTT,CASSQLAGVVDTQYF,TRBD2,few,TRBV3-1/TRBV3-2,TRBJ2-3
TGCGCCAGCAGCTTGGAGGCAGGGGGCCAGCCCCAGCATTTT,CASSLEAGGQPQHF,TRBD1,NA,TRBV5-1,TRBJ1-5
TGCGCCAGCAGCTTGGGAGACATACGAGCCTACGAGCAGTACTTC,CASSLGDIRAYEQYF,NA,NA,TRBV5-1,TRBJ2-7
TGTGCCAGCAGAACAGGGTCGGCTGAAGCTTTCTTT,CASRTGSAEAFF,NA,NA,TRBV2,TRBJ1-1
TGCGCCAGCAGCTTGGCGGGAGGGGATACGCAGTATTTT,CASSLAGGDTQYF,TRBD2,NA,TRBV5-1,TRBJ2-3
TGTGCCAGTACCCCCCGGGGGGCGCGGAACTATGGCTACACCTTC,CASTPRGARNYGYTF,NA,many,TRBV19,TRBJ1-2
TGCGCCAGCAGCGGACCCGGGACTAGCGGGATGAGAGGCACAGATACGCAGTATTTT,CASSGPGTSGMRGTDTQYF,TRBD2,NA,TRBV5-1,TRBJ2-3
TGTGCCAGCAGCGTGGGGACTAGCGGGGGGGATTACGAGCAGTACTTC,CASSVGTSGGDYEQYF,TRBD2,NA,TRBV9,TRBJ2-7
TGCGCCAGCAGCTTGGGGACAGGCCCAGATACGCAGTATTTT,CASSLGTGPDTQYF,TRBD1,NA,TRBV5-1,TRBJ2-3
TGCAGTGCTAGATCCGTTGATGAGCAGTTCTTC,CSARSVDEQFF,NA,NA,TRBV20-1,TRBJ2-1
TGTGCCAGCAGTAGATCAGGGAACTACGAGCAGTACTTC,CASSRSGNYEQYF,NA,once,TRBV27,TRBJ2-7
TGTGCCAGCAGACCGCCCGGGACAGGGGACGAAAAACTGTTTTTT,CASRPPGTGDEKLFF,TRBD1,NA,TRBV7-2,TRBJ1-4
TGTGCCAGCAGTTATACCCAGAAAGAGACCCAGTACTTC,CASSYTQKETQYF,NA,NA,TRBV6-5,TRBJ2-5